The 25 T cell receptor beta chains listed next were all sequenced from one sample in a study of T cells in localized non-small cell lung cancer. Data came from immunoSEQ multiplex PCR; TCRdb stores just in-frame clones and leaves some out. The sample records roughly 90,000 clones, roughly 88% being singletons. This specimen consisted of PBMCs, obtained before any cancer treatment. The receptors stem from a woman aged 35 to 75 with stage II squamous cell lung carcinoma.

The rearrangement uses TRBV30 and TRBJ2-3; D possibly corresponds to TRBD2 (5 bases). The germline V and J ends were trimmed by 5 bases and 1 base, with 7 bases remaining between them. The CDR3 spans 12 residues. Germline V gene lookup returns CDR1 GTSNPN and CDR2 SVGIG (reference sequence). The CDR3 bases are TGTGCCTGGGCGCGGGGCACAGATACGCAGTATTTT. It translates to CAWARGTDTQYF.

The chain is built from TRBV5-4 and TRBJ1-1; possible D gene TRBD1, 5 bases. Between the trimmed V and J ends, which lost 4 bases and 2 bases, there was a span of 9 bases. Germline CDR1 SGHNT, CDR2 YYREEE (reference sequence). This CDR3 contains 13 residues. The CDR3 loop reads CASSPRDNTEAFF. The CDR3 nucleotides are TGTGCCAGCAGCCCCAGGGATAACACTGAAGCTTTCTTT.

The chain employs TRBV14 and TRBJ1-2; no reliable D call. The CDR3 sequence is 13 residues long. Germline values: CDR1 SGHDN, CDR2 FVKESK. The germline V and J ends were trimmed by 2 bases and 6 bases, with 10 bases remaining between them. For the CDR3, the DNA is TGTGCCAGCAGCCAAAGCCTTTTCGATGGCTACACCTTC. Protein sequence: CASSQSLFDGYTF.

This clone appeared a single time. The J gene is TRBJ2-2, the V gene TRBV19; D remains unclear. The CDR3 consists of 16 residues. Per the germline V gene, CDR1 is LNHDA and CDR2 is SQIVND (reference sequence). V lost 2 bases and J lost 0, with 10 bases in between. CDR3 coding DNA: TGTGCCAGTAGTATACTTCCAGACGCGAACACCGGGGAGCTGTTTTTT. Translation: CASSILPDANTGELFF.

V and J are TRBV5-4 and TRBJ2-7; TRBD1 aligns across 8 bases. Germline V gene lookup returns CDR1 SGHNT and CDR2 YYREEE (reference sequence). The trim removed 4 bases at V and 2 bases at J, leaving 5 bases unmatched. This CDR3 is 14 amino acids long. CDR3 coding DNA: TGTGCCAGCAGCCTGACAGGGGTGGCCTACGAGCAGTACTTC. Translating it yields CASSLTGVAYEQYF.

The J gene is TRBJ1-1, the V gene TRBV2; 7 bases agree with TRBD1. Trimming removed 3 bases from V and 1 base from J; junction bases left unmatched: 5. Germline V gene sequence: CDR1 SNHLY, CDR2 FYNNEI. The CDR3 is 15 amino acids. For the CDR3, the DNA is TGTGCCAGCAGTGAGAGCCCAGGGGGGAACACTGAAGCTTTCTTT. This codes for CASSESPGGNTEAFF.

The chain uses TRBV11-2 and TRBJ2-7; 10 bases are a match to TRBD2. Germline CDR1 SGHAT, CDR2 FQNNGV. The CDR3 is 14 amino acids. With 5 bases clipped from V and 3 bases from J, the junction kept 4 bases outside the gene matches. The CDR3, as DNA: TGTGCCAGCAGCGCGACTAGCGGGTACTACGAGCAGTACTTC. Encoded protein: CASSATSGYYEQYF.

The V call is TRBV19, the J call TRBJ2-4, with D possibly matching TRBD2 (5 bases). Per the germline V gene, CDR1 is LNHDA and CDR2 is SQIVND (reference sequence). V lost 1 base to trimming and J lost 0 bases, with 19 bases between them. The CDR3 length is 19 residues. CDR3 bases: TGTGCCAGTAGTATAGTCAGCGGCGATCTAGTTCTAGCCAAAAACATTCAGTACTTC. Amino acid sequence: CASSIVSGDLVLAKNIQYF. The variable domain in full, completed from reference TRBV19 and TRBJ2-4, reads DGGITQSPKYLFRKEGQNVTLSCEQNLNHDAMYWYRQDPGQGLRLIYYSQIVNDFQKGDIAEGYSVSREKKESFPLTVTSAQKNPTAFYLCASSIVSGDLVLAKNIQYFGAGTRLSVL.

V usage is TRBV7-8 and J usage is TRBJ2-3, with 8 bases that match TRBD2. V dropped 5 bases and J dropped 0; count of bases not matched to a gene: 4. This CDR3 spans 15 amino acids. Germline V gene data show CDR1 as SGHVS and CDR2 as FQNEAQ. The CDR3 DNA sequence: TGTGCCAGCAGCCCCCGGGAGGGAAGCACAGATACGCAGTATTTT. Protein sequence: CASSPREGSTDTQYF.

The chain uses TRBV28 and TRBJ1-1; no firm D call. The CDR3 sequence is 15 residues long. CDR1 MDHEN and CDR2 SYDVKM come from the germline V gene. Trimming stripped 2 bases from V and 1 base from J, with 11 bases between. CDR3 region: CASSLIGGPNTEAFF. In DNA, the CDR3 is TGTGCCAGCAGTTTAATCGGCGGACCGAACACTGAAGCTTTCTTT.

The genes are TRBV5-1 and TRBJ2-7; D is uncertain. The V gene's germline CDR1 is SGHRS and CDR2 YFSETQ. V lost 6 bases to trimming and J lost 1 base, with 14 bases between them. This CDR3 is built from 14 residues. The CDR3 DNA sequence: TGCGCCAGCACCCCTTTGGTCGGGTCCTACGAGCAGTACTTC. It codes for CASTPLVGSYEQYF.

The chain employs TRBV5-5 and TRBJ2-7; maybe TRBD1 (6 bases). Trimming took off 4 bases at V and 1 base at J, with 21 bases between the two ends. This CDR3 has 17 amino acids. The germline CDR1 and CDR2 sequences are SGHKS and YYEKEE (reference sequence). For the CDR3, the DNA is TGTGCCAGCAGCACCACTGGTACAGGGATACGTTCCTACGAGCAGTACTTC. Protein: CASSTTGTGIRSYEQYF.

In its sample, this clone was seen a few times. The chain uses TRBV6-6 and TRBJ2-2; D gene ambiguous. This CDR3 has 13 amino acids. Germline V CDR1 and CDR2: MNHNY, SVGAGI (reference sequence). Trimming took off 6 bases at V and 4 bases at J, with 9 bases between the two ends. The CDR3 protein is CASSLTLTGELFF. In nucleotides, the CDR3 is TGTGCCAGCAGCCTGACACTCACCGGGGAGCTGTTTTTT.

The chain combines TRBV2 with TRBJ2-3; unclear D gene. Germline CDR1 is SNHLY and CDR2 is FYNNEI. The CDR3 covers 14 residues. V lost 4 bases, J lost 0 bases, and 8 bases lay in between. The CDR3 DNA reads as TGTGCCAGCAGTGTGTTGGGGAGCACAGATACGCAGTATTTT. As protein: CASSVLGSTDTQYF. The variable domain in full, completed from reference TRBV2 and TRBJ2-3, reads EPEVTQTPSHQVTQMGQEVILRCVPISNHLYFYWYRQILGQKVEFLVSFYNNEISEKSEIFDDQFSVERPDGSNFTLKIRSTKLEDSAMYFCASSVLGSTDTQYFGPGTRLTVL.

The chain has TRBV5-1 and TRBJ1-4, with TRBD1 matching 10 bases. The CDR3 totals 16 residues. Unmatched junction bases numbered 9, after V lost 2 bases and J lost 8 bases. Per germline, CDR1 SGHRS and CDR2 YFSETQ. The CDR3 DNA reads TGCGCCAGCAGCTTCGGACAGGGGGTAACGGGGGAAAAACTGTTTTTT. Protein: CASSFGQGVTGEKLFF.

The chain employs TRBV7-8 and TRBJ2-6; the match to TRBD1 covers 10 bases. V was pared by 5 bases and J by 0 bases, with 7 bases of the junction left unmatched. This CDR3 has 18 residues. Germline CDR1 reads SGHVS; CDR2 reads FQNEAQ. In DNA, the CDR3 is TGTGCCAGCAGCCCACAGGACAGGGGGTACTCTGGGGCCAACGTCCTGACTTTC. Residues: CASSPQDRGYSGANVLTF.

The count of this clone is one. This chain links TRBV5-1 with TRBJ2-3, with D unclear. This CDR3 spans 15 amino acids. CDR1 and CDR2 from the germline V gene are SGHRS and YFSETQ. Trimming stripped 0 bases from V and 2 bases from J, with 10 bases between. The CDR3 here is CASSLAATYTDTQYF. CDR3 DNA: TGCGCCAGCAGCTTGGCGGCTACGTACACAGATACGCAGTATTTT.

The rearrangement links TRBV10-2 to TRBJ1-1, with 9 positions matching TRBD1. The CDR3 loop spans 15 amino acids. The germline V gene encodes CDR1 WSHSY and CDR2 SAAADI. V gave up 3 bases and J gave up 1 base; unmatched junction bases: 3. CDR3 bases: TGCGCCAGCAGTGACGGGGGACAGGGGAACACTGAAGCTTTCTTT. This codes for CASSDGGQGNTEAFF.

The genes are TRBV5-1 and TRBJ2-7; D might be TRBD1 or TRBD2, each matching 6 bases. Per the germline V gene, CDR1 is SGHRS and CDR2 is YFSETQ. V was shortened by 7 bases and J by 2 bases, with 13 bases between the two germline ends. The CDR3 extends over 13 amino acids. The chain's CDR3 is CASRRDTAYEQYF. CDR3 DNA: TGCGCCAGCCGGCGGGACACCGCCTACGAGCAGTACTTC.

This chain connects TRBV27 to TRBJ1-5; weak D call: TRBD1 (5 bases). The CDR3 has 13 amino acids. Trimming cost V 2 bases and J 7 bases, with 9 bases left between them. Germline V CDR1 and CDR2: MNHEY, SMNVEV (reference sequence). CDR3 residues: CASSLVRDQPQHF. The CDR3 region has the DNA TGTGCCAGCAGTTTAGTCAGGGACCAGCCCCAGCATTTT.

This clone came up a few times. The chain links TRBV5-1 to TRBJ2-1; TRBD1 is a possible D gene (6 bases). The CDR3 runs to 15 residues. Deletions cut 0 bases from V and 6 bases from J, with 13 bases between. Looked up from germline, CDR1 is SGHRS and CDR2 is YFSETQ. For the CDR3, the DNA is TGCGCCAGCAGCTTGGATGGCAGGGGTTTCAATGAGCAGTTCTTC. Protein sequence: CASSLDGRGFNEQFF.

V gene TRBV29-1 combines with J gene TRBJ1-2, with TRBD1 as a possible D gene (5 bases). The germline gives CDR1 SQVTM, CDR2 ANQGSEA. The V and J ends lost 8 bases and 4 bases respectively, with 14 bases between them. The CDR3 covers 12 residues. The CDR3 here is CSSLGGVYGYTF. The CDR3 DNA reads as TGCAGCTCCCTGGGAGGGGTCTATGGCTACACCTTC.

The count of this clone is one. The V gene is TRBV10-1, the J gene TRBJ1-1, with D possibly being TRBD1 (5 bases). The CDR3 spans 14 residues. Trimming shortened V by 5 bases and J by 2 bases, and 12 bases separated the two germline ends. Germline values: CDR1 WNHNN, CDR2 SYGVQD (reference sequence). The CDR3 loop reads CASSPRRVNTEAFF. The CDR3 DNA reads TGCGCCAGCAGTCCCCGCAGGGTCAACACTGAAGCTTTCTTT.

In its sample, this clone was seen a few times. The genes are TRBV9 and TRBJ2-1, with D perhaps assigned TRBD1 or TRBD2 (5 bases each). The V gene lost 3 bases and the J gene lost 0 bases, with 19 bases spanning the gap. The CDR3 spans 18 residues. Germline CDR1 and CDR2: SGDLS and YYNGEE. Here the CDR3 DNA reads TGTGCCAGCAGCGCCCGGGACGTCCACCCTAGCTCCTACAATGAGCAGTTCTTC. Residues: CASSARDVHPSSYNEQFF. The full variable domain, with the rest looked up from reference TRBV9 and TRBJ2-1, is DSGVTQTPKHLITATGQRVTLRCSPRSGDLSVYWYQQSLDQGLQFLIQYYNGEERAKGNILERFSAQQFPDLHSELNLSSLELGDSALYFCASSARDVHPSSYNEQFFGPGTRLTVL.

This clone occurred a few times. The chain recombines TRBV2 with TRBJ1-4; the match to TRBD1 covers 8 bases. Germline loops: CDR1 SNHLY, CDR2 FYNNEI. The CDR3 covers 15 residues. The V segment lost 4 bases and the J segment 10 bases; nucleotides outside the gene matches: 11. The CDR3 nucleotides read TGTGCCAGCAGTGCTTCCGGGACAGGAACGAGAAAACTGTTTTTT. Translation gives CASSASGTGTRKLFF. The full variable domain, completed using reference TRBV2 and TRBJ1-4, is EPEVTQTPSHQVTQMGQEVILRCVPISNHLYFYWYRQILGQKVEFLVSFYNNEISEKSEIFDDQFSVERPDGSNFTLKIRSTKLEDSAMYFCASSASGTGTRKLFFGSGTQLSVL.